These 23 T cell receptor beta chains share one sample of origin, sequenced in a study of a mutant IDH1 vaccine in newly diagnosed glioma (dated by TCRdb to about 2021). The meaning of the sample's time point label: baseline, week 1 (first vaccination visit). The intended sense of this specimen's treatment or condition label: pre-vaccination baseline after standard-of-care therapy. Preparation of the library involved the immunoSEQ multiplex PCR assay. Held by TCRdb, this immuneACCESS table contains in-frame sequences only and omits some clones. Under half of the omission traces to an unresolved V gene where checked; the cause of the rest is unknown. The sample table shows about 92,000 clones, and 83% are seen once. 6% to 9.5% of the sample comes from the top ten. Sample: PBMCs, taken from a glioma patient treated with radiotherapy, temozolomide or both. The receptors were gathered from a woman aged 45-65 years with glioma.

The genes are TRBV6-5 and TRBJ2-3, with 7 bases lining up with TRBD1. The junction had 4 bases not matched to a gene; V was cut back by 6 bases and J by 1 base. Germline values: CDR1 MNHEY, CDR2 SVGAGI. CDR3 size: 14 residues. In DNA form, the CDR3 reads TGTGCCAGCAGAGTCGACAGGGGCACAGATACGCAGTATTTT. It encodes CASRVDRGTDTQYF.

The chain has TRBV10-3 and TRBJ1-1; 7 bases fit TRBD1. Germline lookup yields CDR1 ENHRY and CDR2 SYGVKD. There are 15 residues in the CDR3. After removal of 5 bases from V and 4 bases from J, the junction contained 10 bases not matched to a gene. The chain's CDR3 is CAISRGGLRSTEAFF. Here the CDR3 DNA reads TGTGCCATCAGTAGAGGGGGCCTAAGGTCCACTGAAGCTTTCTTT.

This chain links TRBV6-6 with TRBJ1-2; maybe TRBD1 (5 bases). With 2 bases removed from V and 2 bases from J, the gap between germline ends came to 12 bases. CDR1 is MNHNY and CDR2 is SVGAGI in the germline V gene (reference sequence). The length of the CDR3 is 15 residues. The CDR3 reads CASSYQPGRNYGYTF. The CDR3 bases are TGTGCCAGCAGTTACCAACCGGGACGGAACTATGGCTACACCTTC.

This clone turned up a few times. The rearrangement links TRBV4-1 to TRBJ1-2; D gene unclear. There are 15 residues in the CDR3. Germline CDR1 MGHRA, CDR2 YSYEKL. V gave up 0 bases and J gave up 3 bases, with 11 bases separating them. Written as DNA, the CDR3 is TGCGCCAGCAGCCAAGATCCACAGCCAGACTATGGCTACACCTTC. It yields the protein CASSQDPQPDYGYTF.

J is TRBJ1-1 and V is TRBV5-5; TRBD1 agrees at 8 bases. V lost 6 bases, J lost 3 bases, and 7 bases stayed unmatched. Per germline, CDR1 SGHKS and CDR2 YYEKEE (reference sequence). CDR3 length: 14 residues. CDR3 amino acids: CASKLDRAYTEAFF. Written as DNA, the CDR3 is TGTGCCAGCAAACTGGACAGGGCGTACACTGAAGCTTTCTTT.

This chain links TRBV28 with TRBJ2-7; 8 nucleotides agree with TRBD2. V dropped 7 bases and J dropped 3; count of bases not matched to a gene: 8. Germline lookup yields CDR1 MDHEN and CDR2 SYDVKM. This CDR3 comprises 14 residues. DNA of the CDR3: TGTGCCAGCACTGGGACTAGGGGATTCTACGAGCAGTACTTC. It yields the protein CASTGTRGFYEQYF.

This clone was picked up one time. The genes are TRBV7-2 and TRBJ1-1, with a weak D call TRBD1 (5 bases). The CDR3 length is 12 residues. The V gene lost 1 base and the J gene lost 11 bases, with 11 bases spanning the gap. Germline assignment: CDR1 SGHTA and CDR2 FQGNSA. The DNA for the CDR3 is TGTGCCAGCAGCTTAGTGAGGGGCGCGGCTTTCTTT. Its protein is CASSLVRGAAFF.

The V call is TRBV5-1, the J call TRBJ1-1; D is uncertain. V lost 0 bases to trimming and J lost 6 bases, with 9 bases between them. The CDR3 spans 13 residues. Germline values: CDR1 SGHRS, CDR2 YFSETQ. CDR3 coding DNA: TGCGCCAGCAGCTTGGAGAATTGGCCTGAAGCTTTCTTT. It is translated as CASSLENWPEAFF.

The V gene is TRBV5-1, the J gene TRBJ2-7, with a weak D call TRBD1 (6 bases). V lost 2 bases to trimming and J lost 6 bases, with 21 bases between them. CDR3 length: 16 residues. Germline V gene sequence: CDR1 SGHRS, CDR2 YFSETQ. The CDR3 spells CASSLSQGPQMVEQYF. CDR3 sequence (DNA): TGCGCCAGCAGCTTATCACAGGGCCCGCAAATGGTCGAGCAGTACTTC.

This clone was observed a handful of times. The rearrangement uses TRBV7-2 and TRBJ2-2; 7 bases agree with TRBD1. The V gene end was trimmed by 5 bases and the J gene end by 8 bases; junction bases not matched to a gene: 8. The CDR3 length is 14 residues. Germline CDR1 and CDR2: SGHTA and FQGNSA. CDR3 sequence: CASSLRQGTGELFF. In nucleotides, the CDR3 is TGTGCCAGCAGCCTTCGACAGGGTACGGGGGAGCTGTTTTTT.

This clone has a handful of counts. The chain employs TRBV6-5 and TRBJ2-2; D is uncertain. The CDR3 contains 15 residues. V gave up 3 bases and J gave up 6 bases, with 14 bases separating them. In germline, CDR1 is MNHEY, CDR2 SVGAGI. The CDR3 is CASSYGLVSAGELFF. The DNA of the CDR3 is TGTGCCAGCAGTTATGGATTAGTTTCGGCCGGGGAGCTGTTTTTT.

This chain connects TRBV6-1 to TRBJ2-5; D is possibly TRBD1 (6 bases). The V end was cut by 4 bases, the J end by 4 bases, with 13 bases between. Germline CDR1 is MNHNS and CDR2 is SASEGT. The CDR3 has 14 residues. The CDR3 protein is CASSVQGSPETQYF. The DNA for the CDR3 is TGTGCCAGCAGTGTCCAGGGGTCCCCAGAGACCCAGTACTTC.

This chain links TRBV9 with TRBJ2-1; 7 nucleotides agree with TRBD1. CDR3 length: 17 residues. Germline-derived CDR1 and CDR2 are SGDLS and YYNGEE. The V and J ends lost 0 bases and 2 bases, in that order; junction bases with no gene match: 8. The CDR3 is CASSVAGGPFTYNEQFF. As DNA, the CDR3 is TGTGCCAGCAGCGTAGCAGGGGGTCCCTTTACCTACAATGAGCAGTTCTTC.

This clone was seen only once. The V call is TRBV9, the J call TRBJ2-7, with 8 bases fitting TRBD1. Trimming took 3 bases from V and 6 from J; bases not matched to a gene: 5. Germline CDR1 SGDLS, CDR2 YYNGEE. The length of the CDR3 is 13 residues. The CDR3 sequence is CASSAPTGVEQYF. The CDR3 region has the DNA TGTGCCAGCAGCGCCCCGACAGGGGTCGAGCAGTACTTC.

The chain has TRBV4-1 and TRBJ1-3; D remains unclear. The CDR3 is 14 residues long. V dropped 11 bases and J dropped 4 bases, with 18 bases sitting between them. The V gene's germline CDR1 is MGHRA and CDR2 YSYEKL. CDR3: CAPGQARGGNTIYF. In DNA form, the CDR3 reads TGCGCCCCGGGCCAGGCCCGGGGAGGAAACACCATATATTTT.

The chain employs TRBV7-9 and TRBJ2-5; 9 bases are shared with TRBD1. V gave up 4 bases and J gave up 5 bases; unmatched junction bases: 17. Per the germline V gene, CDR1 is SEHNR and CDR2 is FQNEAQ (reference sequence). The CDR3 has 18 amino acids. The CDR3 is CASSSRTKQGAPSETQYF. As DNA, the CDR3 is TGTGCCAGCAGCTCCCGCACTAAACAGGGGGCGCCGAGTGAGACCCAGTACTTC. The variable domain in full, with the rest retrieved from reference TRBV7-9 and TRBJ2-5, is DTGVSQNPRHKITKRGQNVTFRCDPISEHNRLYWYRQTLGQGPEFLTYFQNEAQLEKSRLLSDRFSAERPKGSFSTLEIQRTEQGDSAMYLCASSSRTKQGAPSETQYFGPGTRLLVL.

This clone was recorded only once. The gene calls are TRBV5-1 and TRBJ1-1; 12 bases agree with TRBD1. The CDR3 extends over 17 amino acids. V was clipped by 3 bases and J by 5 bases; unmatched bases: 11. CDR1 is SGHRS, CDR2 YFSETQ, per germline. CDR3: CASSSGPGTGGATEAFF. CDR3 DNA sequence: TGCGCCAGCAGCTCGGGTCCCGGGACAGGGGGCGCTACTGAAGCTTTCTTT. Combining the CDR3 with reference TRBV5-1 and TRBJ1-1 gives the whole variable domain KAGVTQTPRYLIKTRGQQVTLSCSPISGHRSVSWYQQTPGQGLQFLFEYFSETQRNKGNFPGRFSGRQFSNSRSEMNVSTLELGDSALYLCASSSGPGTGGATEAFFGQGTRLTVV.

The chain joins TRBV5-6 to TRBJ2-7; D tentatively fits TRBD1 or TRBD2 (5 bases each). V shed 0 bases and J shed 6 bases, with 16 bases lying between them. CDR1 SGHDT and CDR2 YYEEEE come from the germline V gene. The CDR3 runs to 15 residues. CDR3 sequence: CASSLEETPGSEQYF. The CDR3 DNA reads as TGTGCCAGCAGCTTGGAGGAAACCCCAGGGAGCGAGCAGTACTTC.

The V and J genes are TRBV7-8 and TRBJ1-2, with D uncertain. Per the germline V gene, CDR1 is SGHVS and CDR2 is FQNEAQ. V lost 5 bases, J lost 10 bases, and 17 bases lay in between. CDR3 length: 13 amino acids. The CDR3 spells CASSALGSNDYTF. The CDR3 DNA follows: TGTGCCAGCAGCGCACTCGGGTCGAATGACTACACCTTC.

The rearrangement links TRBV5-1 to TRBJ2-7; D unclear. Looked up from germline, CDR1 is SGHRS and CDR2 is YFSETQ. The V end lost 7 bases, the J end lost 2 bases, and 10 bases lay between the germline ends. The CDR3 contains 12 residues. This chain's CDR3 is CASYDTPYEQYF. The CDR3 DNA reads as TGCGCCAGCTACGACACCCCCTACGAGCAGTACTTC.

The genes are TRBV5-5 and TRBJ2-2; D may be TRBD1 or TRBD2 (6 bases each). CDR3 length: 15 residues. Trimming shortened V by 4 bases and J by 3 bases, and 13 bases separated the two germline ends. Germline V gene lookup returns CDR1 SGHKS and CDR2 YYEKEE (reference sequence). CDR3 loop: CASSPRGRDTGELFF. The CDR3 DNA follows: TGTGCCAGCAGCCCCCGGGGGCGAGACACCGGGGAGCTGTTTTTT.

In regard to this clone: Additional DNA sequences in this sample encode the identical CDR3. The rearrangement links TRBV9 to TRBJ2-1; D not certain. The CDR3 is 11 residues long. The ends were cut back, 2 bases at V and 7 bases at J, with 4 bases in the middle. Germline lookup yields CDR1 SGDLS and CDR2 YYNGEE. CDR3 sequence: CASSVSNEQFF. The CDR3 DNA follows: TGTGCCAGCAGCGTTAGTAATGAGCAGTTCTTC.

The chain carries TRBV10-3 and TRBJ1-3; TRBD1 is a possible D gene (6 bases). This CDR3 spans 16 amino acids. V was trimmed by 9 bases and J by 1 base, leaving 19 bases between them. Germline V lookup: CDR1 ENHRY, CDR2 SYGVKD. CDR3 loop: CAMGTIDRISGNTIYF. The CDR3 DNA is TGTGCCATGGGGACAATCGACAGGATATCTGGAAACACCATATATTTT.